Listed here is a single T cell receptor (beta chain). Its target is not known. Per the germline V gene, CDR1 is DFQATT and CDR2 is SNEGSKA (reference sequence). The V and J ends lost 6 bases and 4 bases respectively, with 7 bases between them. The CDR3 consists of 11 residues. The data were obtained in a study of T cells after yellow fever vaccination. In the study overall: Preparing low-cell-number fractions relied on SMART-Seq v4 Ultra Low Input. Overall study results and limits: There was a possibility that FACS-sorted repertoires contained abundant clonotypes contaminating from the bulk population. When the response was secondary, it was weaker but reached its peak faster, day 5 versus 15.

The 5'RACE template-switching step produced TCR cDNA and added a universal primer site and UMIs. TCRdb processed the 5' RACE reads anew with MiXCR; each CDR3 protein has one entry. The table includes a few hundred thousand distinct CDR3 sequences, about 4% detected once. The chain employs TRBV20-1 and TRBJ2-1; D call uncertain. This receptor was obtained from a man between 18 and 29 years old who received the YFV17D yellow fever vaccine. The material was PBMCs, obtained 5 days after the yellow fever booster vaccination. CDR3 nucleotide sequence: TGCAGTGCCCAGGAATACAATGAGCAGTTCTTC. It encodes CSAQEYNEQFF.